Shown below are 26 T cell receptor beta chains from a single sample sequenced in a study of T cell changes during pregnancy in multiple sclerosis. Measured with immunoSEQ multiplex PCR; TCRdb has only the in-frame clones, and not every one. The sample holds 25,000 to 35,000 clones, roughly 90% seen once. The sequenced sample was CD4+ T cells from peripheral blood mononuclear cells, obtained in the second trimester of pregnancy. The receptors were sampled from a female donor in good health, enrolled as a control in a pregnancy study.

The rearrangement links TRBV6-5 to TRBJ2-7, with D possibly TRBD2 on 6 matching bases. Trimming removed 3 bases from V and 6 bases from J, with 15 bases in between. Germline CDR1 reads MNHEY; CDR2 reads SVGAGI. This CDR3 comprises 14 residues. CDR3 coding DNA: TGTGCCAGCAGTTATCCTAGCGCAAAGGGCGAGCAGTACTTC. Encoded protein: CASSYPSAKGEQYF.

The rearrangement uses TRBV7-6 and TRBJ2-2, with 7 bases lining up with TRBD1. Losses at the gene ends were 5 bases for V and 2 bases for J; bases not matched to a gene: 5. The CDR3 runs 15 residues. CDR1 is SGHVS and CDR2 is FNYEAQ in the germline V gene. The CDR3 here is CASSQGQENTGELFF. CDR3 nucleotide sequence: TGTGCCAGCAGCCAAGGACAGGAAAACACCGGGGAGCTGTTTTTT.

The chain uses TRBV18 and TRBJ1-3, with a tentative D call TRBD1 (5 bases). There are 14 residues in the CDR3. Germline assignment: CDR1 KGHSH and CDR2 LQKENI. Trimming left V 5 bases short and J 4 bases short, with 12 bases between. CDR3 loop: CASSVDRTGNTIYF. The DNA of the CDR3 is TGTGCCAGCTCAGTAGACAGAACCGGAAACACCATATATTTT.

This sequence joins TRBV7-2 and TRBJ1-5, with 11 bases matching TRBD1. Germline lookup yields CDR1 SGHTA and CDR2 FQGNSA. The CDR3 has 16 residues. With 4 bases clipped from V and 2 bases from J, the junction kept 4 bases outside the gene matches. Written as DNA, the CDR3 is TGTGCCAGCAGCTGGACAGGGGGCTTGGGCAATCAGCCCCAGCATTTT. The encoded protein is CASSWTGGLGNQPQHF. The full variable domain, its missing parts supplied by reference TRBV7-2 and TRBJ1-5, is GAGVSQSPSNKVTEKGKDVELRCDPISGHTALYWYRQSLGQGLEFLIYFQGNSAPDKSGLPSDRFSAERTGGSVSTLTIQRTQQEDSAVYLCASSWTGGLGNQPQHFGDGTRLSIL.

V is TRBV11-2 and J is TRBJ1-2; 7 bases match TRBD1. Trimming took 0 bases from V and 9 from J; bases not matched to a gene: 7. The CDR3 sequence is 14 residues long. The V gene's germline CDR1 is SGHAT and CDR2 FQNNGV. The CDR3: CASSLDTGVGSYTF. The CDR3 nucleotides are TGTGCCAGCAGCTTAGATACAGGGGTCGGGAGCTACACCTTC.

CDR3 sequence (DNA): TGCGCCAGCAGCTTGGCAGGGGATTCCACTGAAGCTTTCTTT. This sequence encodes CASSLAGDSTEAFF. The chain recombines TRBV5-1 with TRBJ1-1, with D possibly TRBD1 on 6 matching bases. The CDR3 contains 14 residues. The ends were cut back, 0 bases at V and 4 bases at J, with 10 bases in the middle. Germline values: CDR1 SGHRS, CDR2 YFSETQ.

The CDR3 sequence: CASAKPGFGNQPQHF. The CDR3, as DNA: TGTGCTAGTGCCAAACCGGGGTTCGGCAATCAGCCCCAGCATTTT. V usage is TRBV12-5 and J usage is TRBJ1-5; no firm D call. Germline V gene lookup returns CDR1 LGHNT and CDR2 FRNRAP. Trimming pared 7 bases from V and 2 bases from J, leaving 15 bases between. The CDR3 is 15 residues long.

The V call is TRBV5-6, the J call TRBJ2-1; 9 nucleotides line up with TRBD2. Germline loops: CDR1 SGHDT, CDR2 YYEEEE. The CDR3 has 17 amino acids. V lost 2 bases and J lost 9; bases outside the gene matches: 15. The CDR3 nucleotides are TGTGCCAGCAGCTTCCTTATATCTGCGGGAGGGAATCGTGAGCAGTTCTTC. Its protein is CASSFLISAGGNREQFF.

CDR3 residues: CASSLVGGQGQETQYF. In DNA form, the CDR3 reads TGTGCCAGCAGCTTAGTAGGGGGACAGGGGCAAGAGACCCAGTACTTC. The chain links TRBV11-2 to TRBJ2-5; the match to TRBD1 covers 10 bases. Germline V gives CDR1 SGHAT, CDR2 FQNNGV. The CDR3 extends over 16 amino acids. Germline trimming cut 1 base from V and 2 bases from J; bases unmatched to any gene: 4.

This clone was counted between two and nine times. V usage is TRBV9 and J usage is TRBJ1-2; 7 bases are shared with TRBD1. V lost 0 bases and J lost 3; bases outside the gene matches: 8. The CDR3 extends over 16 amino acids. The V gene's germline CDR1 is SGDLS and CDR2 YYNGEE. The CDR3 DNA is TGTGCCAGCAGCGTAGAAGAGGGGGCTTTGGACTATGGCTACACCTTC. As protein: CASSVEEGALDYGYTF.

The genes are TRBV4-2 and TRBJ1-1, with unresolved D. Per germline, CDR1 LGHNA and CDR2 YNFKEQ. The CDR3 covers 15 residues. The ends were cut back, 2 bases at V and 4 bases at J, with 14 bases in the middle. CDR3 sequence: CASSQPTARGTEAFF. Written as DNA, the CDR3 is TGTGCCAGCAGCCAACCGACCGCCCGGGGCACTGAAGCTTTCTTT.

In this sample, this clone turned up once. The chain joins TRBV2 to TRBJ1-1; TRBD1 is a possible D gene (5 bases). V was cut by 6 bases and J by 0 bases, with 14 bases left in between. There are 15 residues in the CDR3. The V gene's germline CDR1 is SNHLY and CDR2 FYNNEI. The CDR3 sequence: CASSRSGEMNTEAFF. DNA for the CDR3: TGTGCCAGCAGCAGGTCGGGGGAGATGAACACTGAAGCTTTCTTT.

This sequence joins TRBV2 and TRBJ2-6; 10 bases line up with TRBD1. The CDR3 is made up of 16 amino acids. CDR1 and CDR2 from the germline V gene are SNHLY and FYNNEI. The trim removed 5 bases at V and 4 bases at J, leaving 5 bases unmatched. CDR3 in amino acids: CASSKGQGLGANVLTF. CDR3 sequence (DNA): TGTGCCAGCAGTAAGGGACAGGGGTTGGGGGCCAACGTCCTGACTTTC.

This chain uses TRBV13 with TRBJ2-5, with a weak D call TRBD1 (7 bases). The tail of the sequence fits TRBJ2-7 better, so the J call may be wrong. CDR3 length: 15 amino acids. In germline, CDR1 is PRHDT, CDR2 FYEKMQ (reference sequence). The CDR3 loop is CASSMAGTATYEQYF. DNA for the CDR3: TGTGCCAGCAGCATGGCGGGGACAGCTACCTACGAGCAGTACTTC.

The chain combines TRBV5-8 with TRBJ2-5; 9 bases are a match to TRBD1. J gave up 6 bases and V 4 bases, and 4 bases lay outside the gene matches. The CDR3 totals 13 residues. Per the germline V gene, CDR1 is SGHTS and CDR2 is YDEGEE. The CDR3 coding sequence is TGTGCCAGCAGCCCGGGGACAGGGAAGACCCAGTACTTC. Protein product: CASSPGTGKTQYF.

This chain uses TRBV11-2 with TRBJ2-1; D ambiguous. The ends were cut back, 7 bases at V and 4 bases at J, with 11 bases in the middle. CDR1 and CDR2 from the germline V gene are SGHAT and FQNNGV. The CDR3 sequence is 13 residues long. CDR3 in DNA: TGTGCCAGCACCAAGGAGTTATACAATGAGCAGTTCTTC. Translation: CASTKELYNEQFF.

This rearrangement joins TRBV5-6 to TRBJ2-2; TRBD1 matches at 9 bases. CDR1 is SGHDT, CDR2 YYEEEE, per germline. J lost 3 bases, V lost 3 bases, and 3 bases had no gene match. The CDR3 runs to 15 residues. The CDR3 is CASSYGQGYTGELFF. DNA for the CDR3: TGTGCCAGCAGCTACGGACAGGGGTACACCGGGGAGCTGTTTTTT.

The J gene is TRBJ2-7, the V gene TRBV21-1; the table gives TRBD2 as D, unverified against the DNA. TRBV21-1 is assigned pseudogene status. This CDR3 contains 14 residues. In DNA form, the CDR3 reads TGTGCCAGCAGCAAAACGCCGACTTTCTACGAGCAGTACTTC. This encodes CASSKTPTFYEQYF.

The count of this clone is one. This chain uses TRBV7-2 with TRBJ1-4; 10 bases are shared with TRBD1. This CDR3 contains 14 residues. Germline V gene lookup returns CDR1 SGHTA and CDR2 FQGNSA. V dropped 6 bases and J dropped 7; count of bases not matched to a gene: 5. CDR3 amino acids: CASRTGGSGEKLFF. The DNA for the CDR3 is TGTGCCAGCAGGACAGGGGGCTCAGGTGAAAAACTGTTTTTT.

This clone showed up just a few times. The rearrangement links TRBV4-1 to TRBJ1-1; the D gene is possibly TRBD1 (5 bases). The ends were cut back, 5 bases at V and 7 bases at J, with 14 bases in the middle. Per germline, CDR1 MGHRA and CDR2 YSYEKL. This CDR3 is 13 amino acids long. The CDR3 bases are TGCGCCAGCAGCAGACAGCTCGGCGATGAAGCTTTCTTT. It encodes CASSRQLGDEAFF.

The V and J genes are TRBV7-9 and TRBJ2-1; 11 bases are shared with TRBD2. The CDR3 is 16 residues long. The V segment lost 1 base and the J segment 10 bases; nucleotides outside the gene matches: 9. CDR1 is SEHNR, CDR2 FQNEAQ, per germline (reference sequence). The CDR3 loop is CASSLVASGGPREQFF. In DNA form, the CDR3 reads TGTGCCAGCAGCTTAGTGGCTAGCGGGGGGCCTCGAGAGCAGTTCTTC.

The V call is TRBV25-1, the J call TRBJ1-6; 9 nucleotides match TRBD1. This CDR3 has 15 amino acids. The V gene end was trimmed by 1 base and the J gene end by 9 bases; junction bases not matched to a gene: 4. Germline V gene data show CDR1 as MGHDK and CDR2 as SYGVNS. Here the CDR3 DNA reads TGTGCCAGCAGTGAATTACAGGGGGCCGGTTCACCCCTCCACTTT. This encodes CASSELQGAGSPLHF.

This clone was seen only once. The chain is built from TRBV18 and TRBJ1-3; 8 bases are shared with TRBD1. J gave up 4 bases and V 3 bases, and 11 bases lay outside the gene matches. The CDR3 has 17 residues. Germline CDR1 and CDR2: KGHSH and LQKENI. The CDR3 bases are TGTGCCAGCTCACCGTTAAACCAGGGGGCGCCCGGAAACACCATATATTTT. It codes for CASSPLNQGAPGNTIYF.

The chain employs TRBV5-4 and TRBJ1-4; D not resolved. CDR3 length equals 15 residues. Germline CDR1 is SGHNT and CDR2 is YYREEE (reference sequence). Trimming left V 0 bases short and J 3 bases short, with 9 bases between. The CDR3 sequence: CASSLALGSNEKLFF. For the CDR3, the DNA is TGTGCCAGCAGCTTGGCTCTGGGCTCTAATGAAAAACTGTTTTTT.

This clone appeared once. The chain combines TRBV5-1 with TRBJ1-2; perhaps TRBD1 as D (5 bases). Looked up from germline, CDR1 is SGHRS and CDR2 is YFSETQ. The CDR3 covers 14 residues. With 3 bases removed from V and 4 bases from J, the gap between germline ends came to 13 bases. CDR3 DNA: TGCGCCAGCAGCTCCGGGGGGACCGTCTATGGCTACACCTTC. Translated, it gives CASSSGGTVYGYTF.

The chain has TRBV6-5 and TRBJ1-1; D is undetermined. In germline, CDR1 is MNHEY, CDR2 SVGAGI. The CDR3 sequence is 15 residues long. V gave up 0 bases and J gave up 2 bases, with 10 bases separating them. For the CDR3, the DNA is TGTGCCAGCAGTTACTCTGTCCTACTAAACACTGAAGCTTTCTTT. The encoded protein is CASSYSVLLNTEAFF.